Listed below are T cell receptor beta chains from one sample, sequenced in a study of T-cell memory formation after mild COVID-19. TCRdb re-called the 5' RACE reads through MiXCR, storing one row per CDR3 protein. This sample has 10,000 to 15,000 distinct CDR3 sequences, with 13% to 15% found just once. Sequenced: PBMCs or a T cell subset sorted from them (not recorded which). All receptors come from a man between 18 and 35 years old who had mild COVID-19 (a few samples of this study predate the infection). Cell type and time point are not known. The CDR3 runs from the conserved cysteine through the conserved F or W. Each record gives: clone size, J gene, D gene, V gene, CDR3 protein, CDR3 DNA. The D gene is left open where the match is weak. Rows may omit the clone size; those that give it use once, few, many or a size class.

>few|TRBJ2-7|TRBD1|TRBV27
CASSVTTGGFFSEQYF
TGTGCCAGCAGTGTCACCACAGGGGGCTTCTTTTCCGAGCAGTACTTC
>many|TRBJ2-7|-|TRBV29-1
CSVVKDEQYF
TGCAGCGTTGTTAAGGACGAGCAGTACTTC
>-|TRBJ2-3|-|TRBV12-3/TRBV12-4
CASSFDSTDTQYF
TGTGCCAGCAGTTTCGACTCCACAGATACGCAGTATTTT
>-|TRBJ2-7|-|TRBV6-2/TRBV6-3
CASTDRAGEVWYF
TGTGCCAGCACCGACAGGGCAGGGGAGGTATGGTACTTC
>many|TRBJ2-3|TRBD1|TRBV5-1
CASSRRTGLTDTQYF
TGCGCCAGCAGCCGCCGGACAGGACTCACAGATACGCAGTATTTT
>many|TRBJ1-2|-|TRBV7-9
CASSLVDGTYGYTF
TGTGCCAGCAGCTTAGTAGACGGGACTTATGGCTACACCTTC
>-|TRBJ2-7|TRBD1|TRBV5-1
CASETGTGGDEQYF
TGCGCCAGCGAAACCGGGACAGGGGGCGACGAGCAGTACTTC
>few|TRBJ1-1|-|TRBV20-1
CSARAPTTEAFF
TGCAGTGCTAGAGCCCCAACAACTGAAGCTTTCTTT
>few|TRBJ2-7|-|TRBV6-1
CASSEAPPPLGYEQYF
TGTGCCAGCAGTGAAGCTCCCCCGCCTCTCGGTTACGAGCAGTACTTC
>many|TRBJ1-2|-|TRBV18
CASSPDGGNGYTF
TGTGCCAGCTCCCCGGACGGGGGGAATGGCTACACCTTC
>-|TRBJ2-7|TRBD1|TRBV6-5
CASWTGSYEQYF
TGTGCCAGCTGGACAGGCTCCTACGAGCAGTACTTC
>many|TRBJ2-3|-|TRBV5-1
CASSPGPDTQYF
TGCGCCAGCAGCCCGGGGCCAGATACGCAGTATTTT
>few|TRBJ2-7|TRBD2|TRBV11-3
CASSHGLAGGPGYEQYF
TGTGCCAGCAGCCACGGCCTAGCGGGAGGGCCAGGCTACGAGCAGTACTTC
>few|TRBJ2-3|TRBD2|TRBV9
CASSVAGRGVVDTQYF
TGTGCCAGCAGCGTAGCGGGGCGGGGGGTGGTAGATACGCAGTATTTT
>many|TRBJ2-7|-|TRBV5-1
CASSFGGFYEQYF
TGCGCCAGCAGCTTCGGGGGCTTCTACGAGCAGTACTTC
>many|TRBJ2-7|TRBD1|TRBV7-9
CASSPNRDRYEQYF
TGTGCCAGCAGCCCCAACCGGGACAGATACGAGCAGTACTTC
>few|TRBJ1-3|-|TRBV23-1
CASSQGGTVPITGNTIYF
TGCGCCAGCAGTCAGGGGGGAACCGTACCCATCACTGGAAACACCATATATTTT
>-|TRBJ1-4|TRBD1|TRBV12-3/TRBV12-4
CASSRTGPWGEKLFF
TGTGCCAGCAGTCGGACAGGGCCCTGGGGTGAAAAACTGTTTTTT
>many|TRBJ2-5|TRBD2|TRBV7-8
CASSLFSGGAGETQYF
TGTGCCAGCAGCTTATTTAGCGGGGGGGCTGGGGAGACCCAGTACTTC
>few|TRBJ1-6|-|TRBV19
CASSLTDSVIQRSRISPLHF
TGTGCCAGTAGTCTAACGGACAGTGTAATTCAGAGGAGTAGGATTTCACCCCTCCACTTT
>-|TRBJ1-2|-|TRBV19
CASKNYGYTF
TGTGCCAGTAAGAACTATGGCTACACCTTC
>many|TRBJ1-2|TRBD1|TRBV30
CAWLDRGFIYGYTF
TGTGCCTGGTTGGACAGGGGGTTTATCTATGGCTACACCTTC
>many|TRBJ2-7|-|TRBV4-2
CASSQGWGNSYEQYF
TGTGCCAGCAGCCAAGGATGGGGGAACTCCTACGAGCAGTACTTC
>-|TRBJ2-7|TRBD1|TRBV6-6
CASRPGGNEQYF
TGTGCCAGCCGACCAGGGGGCAACGAGCAGTACTTC
>many|TRBJ1-1|-|TRBV18
CASSPRRGEAFF
TGTGCCAGCTCACCACGCCGGGGGGAGGCTTTCTTT
>many|TRBJ1-1|-|TRBV24-1
CATSDPTGGNTEAFF
TGTGCCACCAGTGATCCGACGGGAGGGAACACTGAAGCTTTCTTT
>many|TRBJ2-4|-|TRBV7-9
CASSGFLSAKNIQYF
TGTGCCAGCAGCGGGTTTCTGTCGGCCAAAAACATTCAGTACTTC
>many|TRBJ1-5|-|TRBV6-2/TRBV6-3
CASSSAGGGHFNQPQHF
TGTGCCAGCAGCTCCGCAGGCGGGGGGCACTTCAATCAGCCCCAGCATTTT
>many|TRBJ1-2|-|TRBV29-1
CSAIVGTGNYGYTF
TGCAGCGCGATCGTTGGGACGGGGAACTATGGCTACACCTTC
>many|TRBJ2-6|TRBD2|TRBV29-1
CSPGGLAGTPSGANVLTF
TGCAGCCCGGGGGGACTAGCGGGGACCCCCTCTGGGGCCAACGTCCTGACTTTC
>many|TRBJ2-5|TRBD1|TRBV7-9
CASSSGQGILETQYF
TGTGCCAGCAGCTCGGGACAGGGGATATTAGAGACCCAGTACTTC
>many|TRBJ1-1|-|TRBV15
CATSLSLGMNTEAFF
TGTGCCACCAGCTTGTCTTTAGGGATGAACACTGAAGCTTTCTTT
>-|TRBJ1-2|-|TRBV7-4
CASRTGWVHGYTF
TGTGCCAGCAGAACCGGGTGGGTCCATGGCTACACCTTC
>few|TRBJ1-2|-|TRBV7-2
CASSLGVLTTPGYTF
TGTGCCAGCAGCTTAGGGGTTTTAACGACCCCCGGCTACACCTTC
>many|TRBJ1-5|-|TRBV4-1
CASSQVVSRGSQPQHF
TGCGCCAGCAGCCAAGTAGTGTCAAGGGGATCTCAGCCCCAGCATTTT
>many|TRBJ2-2|-|TRBV7-3
CASSLSAGSGTGELFF
TGTGCCAGCAGCTTATCAGCCGGGAGTGGCACCGGGGAGCTGTTTTTT
>many|TRBJ2-3|-|TRBV7-3
CASSPTKIRERDTQYF
TGTGCCAGCAGTCCCACTAAAATCCGTGAGAGAGATACGCAGTATTTT
>many|TRBJ1-5|-|TRBV6-5
CASSPNSNQPQHF
TGTGCCAGCAGTCCAAATAGCAATCAGCCCCAGCATTTT
>many|TRBJ1-2|-|TRBV7-6
CASSRVTANYGYTF
TGTGCCAGCAGCCGAGTCACAGCTAACTATGGCTACACCTTC
>many|TRBJ2-2|TRBD1|TRBV12-3/TRBV12-4
CASSFEGATGELFF
TGTGCCAGCAGTTTTGAGGGGGCCACCGGGGAGCTGTTTTTT
>-|TRBJ2-7|-|TRBV5-1
CASSLGRDEQYF
TGCGCCAGCAGCTTGGGAAGGGACGAGCAGTACTTC
>many|TRBJ2-7|-|TRBV9
CASSGTGWGSEQYF
TGTGCCAGCAGCGGAACCGGATGGGGGTCCGAGCAGTACTTC
>many|TRBJ1-2|-|TRBV18
CASSPSGDTNYGYTF
TGTGCCAGCTCACCCTCTGGTGACACTAACTATGGCTACACCTTC
>many|TRBJ2-1|-|TRBV18
CASSPMSSSSYNEQFF
TGTGCCAGCTCACCAATGAGCTCTAGCTCCTACAATGAGCAGTTCTTC
>-|TRBJ2-7|-|TRBV12-3/TRBV12-4
CASSRDTPYEQYF
TGTGCCAGCAGTCGGGACACGCCCTACGAGCAGTACTTC